These 30 T cell receptor beta chains were all obtained from the same sample, sequenced in a study of blood T cell repertoires in COVID-19. Profiling relied on immunoSEQ multiplex PCR, and the TCRdb table lists in-frame clones only, not all of them. Counted here are 230,000 or so clones, around 75% occurring once; the ten biggest clones make up 4.5% to 5.5%. The sequencing input was peripheral blood. The receptors originated from a human donor in a cohort sampled during active COVID-19.

Regarding this clone: Additional DNA sequences in this sample encode the identical CDR3. The chain combines TRBV30 with TRBJ1-2; 8 positions agree with TRBD1. After removal of 3 bases from V and 4 bases from J, the junction contained 4 bases not matched to a gene. The germline gives CDR1 GTSNPN, CDR2 SVGIG (reference sequence). This CDR3 has 13 amino acids. This CDR3 is CAWRPTGGYGYTF. Written as DNA, the CDR3 is TGTGCCTGGAGACCCACAGGGGGCTATGGCTACACCTTC.

This clone was counted a few times. J is TRBJ1-3 and V is TRBV4-1; 7 bases line up with TRBD1. Germline lookup yields CDR1 MGHRA and CDR2 YSYEKL. V lost 0 bases and J lost 1; bases outside the gene matches: 3. The CDR3 extends over 16 amino acids. CDR3 protein: CASSQDQGGSGNTIYF. The CDR3 DNA follows: TGCGCCAGCAGCCAAGATCAGGGGGGATCTGGAAACACCATATATTTT.

The chain uses TRBV28 and TRBJ2-2, with 12 bases identical to TRBD2. The V segment lost 6 bases and the J segment 4 bases; nucleotides outside the gene matches: 6. CDR1 and CDR2 (germline): MDHEN, SYDVKM. This CDR3 region has 16 residues. The CDR3 sequence is CASSSQGLAGTGELFF. As DNA, the CDR3 is TGTGCCAGCAGCTCCCAGGGACTAGCGGGCACCGGGGAGCTGTTTTTT.

The rearrangement links TRBV7-9 to TRBJ2-7, with D tentatively TRBD1 (6 bases). The CDR3 consists of 13 residues. Germline loops: CDR1 SEHNR, CDR2 FQNEAQ (reference sequence). The V end lost 5 bases, the J end lost 4 bases, and 12 bases lay between the germline ends. CDR3 amino acids: CASSLRTGYEQYF. CDR3 sequence (DNA): TGTGCCAGCAGCCTACGCACAGGGTACGAGCAGTACTTC.

This chain links TRBV4-2 with TRBJ2-7; D possibly corresponds to TRBD2 (5 bases). This CDR3 has 13 residues. Trimming shortened V by 1 base and J by 3 bases, and 7 bases separated the two germline ends. The germline CDR1 and CDR2 sequences are LGHNA and YNFKEQ. In nucleotides, the CDR3 is TGTGCCAGCAGCCAAGGCGGGCACTACGAGCAGTACTTC. Its protein product is CASSQGGHYEQYF.

V usage is TRBV20-1 and J usage is TRBJ2-5; maybe TRBD1 (5 bases). The CDR3 has 14 residues. Germline V gives CDR1 DFQATT, CDR2 SNEGSKA (reference sequence). V lost 3 bases to trimming and J lost 5 bases, with 16 bases between them. In DNA, the CDR3 is TGCAGTGCTAGTCAGGGTACCGTGGTCGAGACCCAGTACTTC. Protein sequence: CSASQGTVVETQYF.

This sequence joins TRBV10-3 and TRBJ2-7, with no clear D. The CDR3 contains 11 residues. Trimming took 10 bases from V and 0 from J, leaving 7 bases between them. Germline CDR1 is ENHRY and CDR2 is SYGVKD. DNA for the CDR3: TGTGCCACCGCTAGCTCCTACGAGCAGTACTTC. This sequence encodes CATASSYEQYF.

V gene TRBV7-2 combines with J gene TRBJ2-3; 7 nucleotides agree with TRBD2. Germline V CDR1 and CDR2: SGHTA, FQGNSA. The CDR3 is 17 amino acids. V lost 3 bases and J lost 1; bases outside the gene matches: 10. In nucleotides, the CDR3 is TGTGCCAGCAGCTTCACTCTCGGGAGCGGGGGCACAGATACGCAGTATTTT. Translation gives CASSFTLGSGGTDTQYF.

This clone showed up just once. V and J are TRBV6-5 and TRBJ2-5, with 12 positions matching TRBD2. The CDR3 covers 15 residues. Germline CDR1 reads MNHEY; CDR2 reads SVGAGI. The V segment lost 4 bases and the J segment 3 bases; nucleotides outside the gene matches: 3. Written as DNA, the CDR3 is TGTGCCAGCAGTTGGACTAGCGGGGAAAAAGAGACCCAGTACTTC. Translation gives CASSWTSGEKETQYF.

The DNA for the CDR3 is TGTGCCAGCAGCTTAGAGGAGGGTCCCTATGGCTACACCTTC. It yields the protein CASSLEEGPYGYTF. The genes are TRBV7-9 and TRBJ1-2; D call uncertain. Deletions cut 1 base from V and 4 bases from J, with 10 bases between. The CDR3 covers 14 residues. CDR1 and CDR2 (germline): SEHNR, FQNEAQ (reference sequence).

This rearrangement joins TRBV7-9 to TRBJ1-4; D is perhaps TRBD1 (6 bases). CDR1 and CDR2 (germline): SEHNR, FQNEAQ (reference sequence). The ends were cut back, 1 base at V and 7 bases at J, with 13 bases in the middle. The CDR3 consists of 15 residues. The CDR3 sequence: CASSLGPGESEKLFF. Written as DNA, the CDR3 is TGTGCCAGCAGCTTAGGTCCAGGGGAAAGTGAAAAACTGTTTTTT.

The V call is TRBV19, the J call TRBJ1-1; TRBD1 matches 8 bases. This CDR3 spans 14 amino acids. From germline, CDR1 is LNHDA and CDR2 SQIVND (reference sequence). Losses at the gene ends were 7 bases for V and 2 bases for J; bases not matched to a gene: 6. The CDR3 DNA follows: TGTGCCAGTATCTCGACAGGGGCAAACACTGAAGCTTTCTTT. Amino acid sequence: CASISTGANTEAFF.

The chain joins TRBV28 to TRBJ1-5; 7 bases align to TRBD1. Germline lookup yields CDR1 MDHEN and CDR2 SYDVKM. This CDR3 has 15 amino acids. V lost 5 bases and J lost 5; bases outside the gene matches: 9. CDR3 bases: TGTGCCAGCAGTCTACGGACAGGAGGGGATCAGCCCCAGCATTTT. It is translated as CASSLRTGGDQPQHF.

As DNA, the CDR3 is TGTGCCACCAGTCCTGGTCACAGAGCGGACACTGAAGCTTTCTTT. It codes for CATSPGHRADTEAFF. This chain joins TRBV24-1 and TRBJ1-1, with D unresolved. The germline V gene has CDR1 KGHDR and CDR2 SFDVKD. Between the trimmed V and J ends, which lost 6 bases and 3 bases, there was a span of 16 bases. CDR3 size: 15 residues.

V is TRBV6-2 or TRBV6-3 and J is TRBJ2-7, with a weak D call TRBD1 (6 bases). Trimming removed 4 bases from V and 3 bases from J, with 16 bases in between. The length of the CDR3 is 15 residues. Germline values: CDR1 MNHEY, CDR2 SVGEGT. This CDR3 reads CASSLDRTELYEQYF. The CDR3 DNA sequence: TGTGCCAGCAGTTTGGACCGGACAGAGCTCTACGAGCAGTACTTC.

The chain employs TRBV6-1 and TRBJ2-3; 7 nucleotides agree with TRBD2. The CDR3 sequence is 15 residues long. J gave up 6 bases and V 1 base, and 7 bases lay outside the gene matches. Germline V gene lookup returns CDR1 MNHNS and CDR2 SASEGT. In DNA, the CDR3 is TGTGCCAGCAGTGAAGTAATACTAGCGCGGGATACGCAGTATTTT. Translation gives CASSEVILARDTQYF.

The chain joins TRBV28 to TRBJ1-5, with D perhaps TRBD1 (5 bases). Germline CDR1 is MDHEN and CDR2 is SYDVKM. V was clipped by 6 bases and J by 3 bases, with 12 bases between them. The CDR3 spans 14 residues. CDR3 in amino acids: CASSRDRINQPQHF. CDR3 bases: TGTGCCAGCAGCCGCGACAGAATCAATCAGCCCCAGCATTTT.

J is TRBJ1-2 and V is TRBV9; tentatively, D is TRBD1 (6 bases). This CDR3 spans 13 amino acids. Germline CDR1 and CDR2: SGDLS and YYNGEE. V was trimmed by 3 bases and J by 6 bases, leaving 12 bases between them. For the CDR3, the DNA is TGTGCCAGCAGCGCCGGGACACATCATGGCTACACCTTC. It specifies CASSAGTHHGYTF.

A few counts support this clone. The chain employs TRBV18 and TRBJ1-1; no definite D call. Germline values: CDR1 KGHSH, CDR2 LQKENI. There are 13 residues in the CDR3. Trimming pared 4 bases from V and 3 bases from J, leaving 9 bases between. The CDR3 bases are TGTGCCAGCTCACAAGGCGGGTACACTGAAGCTTTCTTT. This sequence encodes CASSQGGYTEAFF.

The chain recombines TRBV4-1 with TRBJ1-2, with 7 bases matching TRBD1. The CDR3 loop spans 15 amino acids. V gave up 4 bases and J gave up 7 bases; unmatched junction bases: 12. The germline V gene has CDR1 MGHRA and CDR2 YSYEKL. This CDR3 is CASSRPPTGEGGYTF. The CDR3 DNA follows: TGCGCCAGCAGCCGCCCACCCACAGGGGAAGGTGGCTACACCTTC.

The chain joins TRBV28 to TRBJ2-7, with D possibly TRBD1 on 5 matching bases. The CDR3 covers 15 residues. Trimming shortened V by 3 bases and J by 5 bases, and 17 bases separated the two germline ends. CDR1 is MDHEN and CDR2 is SYDVKM in the germline V gene. CDR3 region: CASSLVVTAQDEQYF. The CDR3 nucleotides are TGTGCCAGCAGTTTGGTGGTGACAGCCCAGGACGAGCAGTACTTC. The full variable domain, rest sourced from reference TRBV28 and TRBJ2-7, is DVKVTQSSRYLVKRTGEKVFLECVQDMDHENMFWYRQDPGLGLRLIYFSYDVKMKEKGDIPEGYSVSREKKERFSLILESASTNQTSMYLCASSLVVTAQDEQYFGPGTRLTVT.

With respect to this clone: No DNA is shown, since the ends of the CDR3 on it are uncertain; the CDR3 is the one TCRdb lists. The chain carries TRBV28 and TRBJ1-5; TRBD1 is the table's D call, not checked against the DNA. Germline values: CDR1 MDHEN, CDR2 SYDVKM. Inclusive of both ends, the CDR3 amounts to 15 amino acids. This CDR3 is CASSFGPGGVQPQHF.

The rearrangement uses TRBV6-2 or TRBV6-3 and TRBJ2-7; possibly TRBD2 for D (6 bases). The germline V gene has CDR1 MNHEY and CDR2 SVGEGT. V was cut by 0 bases and J by 6 bases, with 18 bases left in between. The CDR3 loop spans 16 amino acids. This chain's CDR3 is CASSYSRESLRGEQYF. CDR3 DNA sequence: TGTGCCAGCAGTTACTCACGGGAGTCCCTCCGAGGCGAGCAGTACTTC.

The V call is TRBV14, the J call TRBJ2-1; 8 nucleotides line up with TRBD2. This CDR3 spans 16 amino acids. The germline V gene has CDR1 SGHDN and CDR2 FVKESK. V lost 1 base and J lost 4; bases outside the gene matches: 6. The CDR3 bases are TGTGCCAGCAGCCAAGTTCGGGGGGGGATTTACAATGAGCAGTTCTTC. Translating gives CASSQVRGGIYNEQFF.

This chain links TRBV27 with TRBJ1-1; D may be TRBD1 (5 bases). The V end lost 5 bases, the J end lost 1 base, and 23 bases lay between the germline ends. The CDR3 consists of 18 residues. Germline assignment: CDR1 MNHEY and CDR2 SMNVEV (reference sequence). The CDR3 loop is CASSPGGWRREKNTEAFF. DNA for the CDR3: TGTGCCAGCAGTCCGGGGGGTTGGCGCAGGGAAAAGAACACTGAAGCTTTCTTT.

The chain couples TRBV9 to TRBJ2-3; D possibly corresponds to TRBD2 (5 bases). This CDR3 has 15 amino acids. Germline V gene data show CDR1 as SGDLS and CDR2 as YYNGEE. The germline V and J ends were trimmed by 3 bases and 0 bases, with 11 bases remaining between them. DNA of the CDR3: TGTGCCAGCAGCGCCGCCGGACTTAGCACAGATACGCAGTATTTT. It yields the protein CASSAAGLSTDTQYF.

The V gene is TRBV9, the J gene TRBJ2-7; 10 bases agree with TRBD1. The ends lost 2 bases at V and 5 bases at J; junction bases unmatched: 4. The CDR3 runs to 14 residues. Germline V gene data show CDR1 as SGDLS and CDR2 as YYNGEE. The CDR3 DNA sequence: TGTGCCAGCAGCGTCGGGACAGGGGTCAACGAGCAGTACTTC. Its translation is CASSVGTGVNEQYF.

The chain is built from TRBV27 and TRBJ2-6; 12 bases align to TRBD1. The J segment lost 4 bases and the V segment lost 1 base, leaving 8 bases of the junction unmatched. The CDR3 is 19 residues long. Germline values: CDR1 MNHEY, CDR2 SMNVEV (reference sequence). CDR3 loop: CASSLWGTGGRRGANVLTF. CDR3 sequence (DNA): TGTGCCAGCAGTTTATGGGGGACAGGGGGCAGACGAGGGGCCAACGTCCTGACTTTC.

This clone has more than one count but fewer than ten. CDR3 nucleotide sequence: TGTGCCAGTAGTTCGACAGGGGGGAACACTGAAGCTTTCTTT. It is translated as CASSSTGGNTEAFF. The chain recombines TRBV19 with TRBJ1-1; 9 bases agree with TRBD1. Germline V gene data show CDR1 as LNHDA and CDR2 as SQIVND (reference sequence). V trimming: 5 bases; J trimming: 1 base; junction bases outside the gene matches: 2. The CDR3 runs 14 residues.

This chain connects TRBV3-1 (or the pseudogene TRBV3-2) to TRBJ2-5, with TRBD1 as a possible D gene (5 bases). CDR1 and CDR2 (germline): LGHDT, YNNKEL (reference sequence). This CDR3 has 15 amino acids. V dropped 6 bases and J dropped 3 bases, with 17 bases sitting between them. CDR3 sequence: CASRNRQLGKETQYF. The CDR3, as DNA: TGTGCCAGCAGAAATAGACAGCTCGGAAAAGAGACCCAGTACTTC.